This T cell receptor (beta chain) appears in the sequencing data of a study of T cell repertoires in cytomegalovirus infection. Turning to the study itself: Signatures in public TCR beta sequences pointed to both CMV infection and matching HLA type.

The CDR3 runs 16 residues. Looked up from germline, CDR1 is LNHNV and CDR2 is YYDKDF (reference sequence). V was clipped by 2 bases and J by 8 bases, with 18 bases between them. One entry per CDR3 protein, called by TCRdb with MiXCR from the reads. The sample has fewer than 200,000 distinct CDR3 sequences, approximately 19% seen once. The V and J genes are TRBV15 and TRBJ1-4; D is ambiguous. The TCR sequence derives from a human donor in good health (CMV status not recorded). Some clones in this sample may be carry-over from other donors' samples. The sample was PBMCs. In DNA, the CDR3 is TGTGCCACCAGCAGATCGCGAGACACAAGCGTGGAAAAACTGTTTTTT. Translated, it gives CATSRSRDTSVEKLFF.